Below, 19 T cell receptor beta chains from the same sample are listed, as sequenced in a study of beta chain features in type 1 diabetes. Expressed TCRB transcripts were sequenced, since all the RNA that had been isolated was reverse transcribed. The data were produced by immunoSEQ multiplex PCR, yet TCRdb's version contains in-frame clones alone and is incomplete. The sample holds a few hundred thousand clones, about 18% seen once. Specimen: naive CD4+ T cells from blood. Every receptor here comes from a woman under 30 in good health.

The gene calls are TRBV30 and TRBJ2-7, with 9 bases identical to TRBD1. Unmatched junction bases numbered 3, after V lost 3 bases and J lost 6 bases. The CDR3 consists of 12 residues. Per the germline V gene, CDR1 is GTSNPN and CDR2 is SVGIG (reference sequence). The CDR3 region is CAWSGTGSEQYF. The DNA of the CDR3 is TGTGCCTGGAGCGGGACAGGGTCCGAGCAGTACTTC.

The rearrangement joins TRBV7-9 to TRBJ1-2; 9 bases are a match to TRBD1. This CDR3 has 14 residues. Germline loops: CDR1 SEHNR, CDR2 FQNEAQ (reference sequence). After removal of 4 bases from V and 4 bases from J, the junction contained 4 bases not matched to a gene. The CDR3 DNA sequence: TGTGCCAGCAGCTCGGGGACAGGGATCTATGGCTACACCTTC. Its protein is CASSSGTGIYGYTF.

This clone appeared a few times. CDR3 nucleotide sequence: TGTGCCAGCTCACCCGGACAGGACGGCGAGCAGTACTTC. It specifies CASSPGQDGEQYF. The chain carries TRBV18 and TRBJ2-7; 7 positions match TRBD1. The CDR3 contains 13 residues. Germline CDR1 reads KGHSH; CDR2 reads LQKENI. Trimming took 3 bases from V and 6 from J; bases not matched to a gene: 5.

On this clone itself: The sample has other DNA sequences that encode this CDR3 too. The chain carries TRBV4-1 and TRBJ2-7; the match to TRBD1 covers 10 bases. The CDR3 contains 15 residues. The V segment lost 3 bases and the J segment 2 bases; nucleotides outside the gene matches: 4. The germline V gene encodes CDR1 MGHRA and CDR2 YSYEKL. CDR3 loop: CASSHPGQGTYEQYF. The CDR3 DNA reads TGCGCCAGCAGCCATCCGGGACAGGGGACCTACGAGCAGTACTTC.

The chain carries TRBV9 and TRBJ2-1; 7 bases line up with TRBD2. The CDR3 totals 15 residues. The J segment lost 0 bases and the V segment lost 5 bases, leaving 5 bases of the junction unmatched. Germline CDR1 reads SGDLS; CDR2 reads YYNGEE. CDR3 coding DNA: TGTGCCAGCAGTTCAGCGGGGCTCTCCTACAATGAGCAGTTCTTC. It encodes CASSSAGLSYNEQFF. The whole variable domain, remainder taken from reference TRBV9 and TRBJ2-1, is DSGVTQTPKHLITATGQRVTLRCSPRSGDLSVYWYQQSLDQGLQFLIQYYNGEERAKGNILERFSAQQFPDLHSELNLSSLELGDSALYFCASSSAGLSYNEQFFGPGTRLTVL.

This clone was seen a few times. The chain joins TRBV7-6 to TRBJ2-2; D may be TRBD2 (7 bases). The germline V gene encodes CDR1 SGHVS and CDR2 FNYEAQ. CDR3 length: 16 residues. Trimming stripped 2 bases from V and 1 base from J, with 11 bases between. The CDR3 DNA is TGTGCCAGCAGCTTACTCGGGGGGCAGAACACCGGGGAGCTGTTTTTT. Amino acid sequence: CASSLLGGQNTGELFF.

The V call is TRBV7-9, the J call TRBJ2-3; D call uncertain. V dropped 5 bases and J dropped 2 bases, with 5 bases sitting between them. Germline assignment: CDR1 SEHNR and CDR2 FQNEAQ (reference sequence). The CDR3 sequence is 12 residues long. The CDR3 DNA follows: TGTGCCAGCAGCACTTCCACAGATACGCAGTATTTT. This encodes CASSTSTDTQYF.

This chain links TRBV18 with TRBJ2-7, with 8 bases aligning to TRBD1. The CDR3 covers 13 residues. CDR1 is KGHSH and CDR2 is LQKENI in the germline V gene. V dropped 5 bases and J dropped 4; count of bases not matched to a gene: 4. CDR3 in amino acids: CASSGQGLYEQYF. For the CDR3, the DNA is TGTGCCAGCTCAGGACAGGGTTTGTACGAGCAGTACTTC.

The chain is built from TRBV6-5 and TRBJ2-1; 8 bases are a match to TRBD2. This CDR3 is built from 14 residues. The V gene's germline CDR1 is MNHEY and CDR2 SVGAGI. Trimming took 10 bases from V and 4 from J; bases not matched to a gene: 9. The DNA for the CDR3 is TGTGCCACCCATACGGGGGGGAGGTACAATGAGCAGTTCTTC. It yields the protein CATHTGGRYNEQFF.

The chain employs TRBV2 and TRBJ2-5, with TRBD1 identical over 11 bases. The CDR3 sequence is 13 residues long. Trimming removed 8 bases from V and 4 bases from J; junction bases left unmatched: 3. The germline CDR1 and CDR2 sequences are SNHLY and FYNNEI. CDR3 bases: TGTGCCAGCCACGGGACAGGGGGAGAGACCCAGTACTTC. Translated: CASHGTGGETQYF.

Concerning this clone itself: Other DNA sequences from this sample encode an identical CDR3 as well. The chain recombines TRBV5-1 with TRBJ1-1, with TRBD1 matching over 8 bases. V shed 3 bases and J 3 bases; nucleotides not matched to a gene: 4. The V gene's germline CDR1 is SGHRS and CDR2 YFSETQ. The CDR3 totals 14 residues. The CDR3, as DNA: TGCGCCAGCAGCTCCGGACAGGGTTACACTGAAGCTTTCTTT. Residues: CASSSGQGYTEAFF.

The V and J genes are TRBV30 and TRBJ2-7; 8 bases are a match to TRBD2. The length of the CDR3 is 14 residues. With V trimmed by 2 bases and J by 3 bases, 6 bases remained unmatched. Looked up from germline, CDR1 is GTSNPN and CDR2 is SVGIG (reference sequence). The CDR3 is CAWSMRSGSYEQYF. As DNA, the CDR3 is TGTGCCTGGAGTATGCGGAGCGGGAGCTACGAGCAGTACTTC.

This clone was seen more than once but under ten times. The V call is TRBV25-1, the J call TRBJ1-4; no firm D call. There are 14 residues in the CDR3. The V end lost 5 bases, the J end lost 7 bases, and 14 bases lay between the germline ends. Germline values: CDR1 MGHDK, CDR2 SYGVNS. CDR3 sequence reads: CASSLRHNGEKLFF. Written as DNA, the CDR3 is TGTGCCAGCAGTCTCAGACACAACGGTGAAAAACTGTTTTTT.

In its sample, this clone was seen a few times. The chain has TRBV25-1 and TRBJ2-2, with D tentatively TRBD1 (6 bases). Germline CDR1 is MGHDK and CDR2 is SYGVNS. The CDR3 consists of 15 residues. The CDR3 sequence is CATSSGTMNTGELFF. In nucleotides, the CDR3 is TGTGCGACCTCATCCGGGACAATGAACACCGGGGAGCTGTTTTTT. The variable domain in full, with the rest retrieved from reference TRBV25-1 and TRBJ2-2, is EADIYQTPRYLVIGTGKKITLECSQTMGHDKMYWYQQDPGMELHLIHYSYGVNSTEKGDLSSESTVSRIRTEHFPLTLESARPSHTSQYLCATSSGTMNTGELFFGEGSRLTVL.

The CDR3 DNA is TGTGCCATCAGTGCTAGCCTCAATGAGCAGTTCTTC. Amino acids: CAISASLNEQFF. V and J are TRBV10-3 and TRBJ2-1; D perhaps matches TRBD2 (5 bases). The CDR3 is 12 amino acids. V lost 4 bases and J 6 bases, leaving 7 bases between the germline ends. In germline, CDR1 is ENHRY, CDR2 SYGVKD.

The rearrangement joins TRBV7-9 to TRBJ2-3, with TRBD1 matching 7 bases. V lost 3 bases, J lost 3 bases, and 6 bases stayed unmatched. This CDR3 has 15 residues. Germline V CDR1 and CDR2: SEHNR, FQNEAQ (reference sequence). The CDR3 loop reads CASSLGQFGTDTQYF. The CDR3 DNA reads as TGTGCCAGCAGCTTGGGACAGTTTGGGACAGATACGCAGTATTTT.

This clone was counted only a few times. This chain links TRBV11-2 with TRBJ2-2; possibly TRBD1 for D (6 bases). Germline V gene sequence: CDR1 SGHAT, CDR2 FQNNGV. The CDR3 spans 13 residues. V was cut by 1 base and J by 6 bases, with 6 bases left in between. The CDR3 DNA reads TGTGCCAGCAGCTTAGCAGGGGCCGGGGAGCTGTTTTTT. This gives the protein CASSLAGAGELFF.

The chain employs TRBV7-2 and TRBJ2-7, with D unresolved. The CDR3 is 11 amino acids. The V end lost 6 bases, the J end lost 7 bases, and 10 bases lay between the germline ends. Germline loops: CDR1 SGHTA, CDR2 FQGNSA. In DNA, the CDR3 is TGTGCCAGCAGTACTATCGATGAGCAGTACTTC. This encodes CASSTIDEQYF.

This clone was detected only a few times. CDR3 DNA: TGTGCCAGCAGCTGGGGTGGAGGATTTTACGAGCAGTACTTC. Protein sequence: CASSWGGGFYEQYF. The gene calls are TRBV7-9 and TRBJ2-7; a weak D match, TRBD2 (5 bases). Per germline, CDR1 SEHNR and CDR2 FQNEAQ (reference sequence). Between the trimmed V and J ends, which lost 4 bases and 4 bases, there was a span of 14 bases. The CDR3 extends over 14 amino acids.